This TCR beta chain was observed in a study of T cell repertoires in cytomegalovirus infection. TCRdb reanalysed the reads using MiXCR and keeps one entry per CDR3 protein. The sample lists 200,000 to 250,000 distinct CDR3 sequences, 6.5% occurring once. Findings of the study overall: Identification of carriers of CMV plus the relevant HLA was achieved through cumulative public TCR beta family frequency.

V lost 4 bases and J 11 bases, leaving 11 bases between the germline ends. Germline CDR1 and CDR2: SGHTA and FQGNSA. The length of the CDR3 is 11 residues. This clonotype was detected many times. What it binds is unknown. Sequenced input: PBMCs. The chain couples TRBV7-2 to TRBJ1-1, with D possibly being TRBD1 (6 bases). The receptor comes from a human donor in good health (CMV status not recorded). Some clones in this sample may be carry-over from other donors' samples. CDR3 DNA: TGTGCCAGCAGCTCGGACAGATGGGCTTTCTTT. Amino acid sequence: CASSSDRWAFF.